The sequence of this T cell receptor beta chain was determined in a study of blood T cell repertoires in COVID-19. Overall study: The United States, Italy and Spain supplied acute and convalescent COVID-19 samples. T cells, B-cell-depleted T cells, or PBMCs provided the cDNA or gDNA that served as material.

This table comes from immunoSEQ multiplex PCR, and its TCRdb copy is limited to in-frame clones, with some not included. The table includes 200,000 to 250,000 clones, roughly 90% detected once. The specimen was PBMCs or T cells enriched from blood (not recorded which). The receptor comes from a woman in her 30s who had recovered from COVID-19.

CDR3 region: CASSPAGGYNEQFF. In DNA form, the CDR3 reads TGTGCCAGCTCACCAGCGGGAGGGTACAATGAGCAGTTCTTC. The rearrangement uses TRBV18 and TRBJ2-1; TRBD2 matches 9 bases. Germline-derived CDR1 and CDR2 are KGHSH and LQKENI. V was clipped by 2 bases and J by 4 bases; unmatched bases: 0. The CDR3 consists of 14 residues. Looking up the rest from reference TRBV18 and TRBJ2-1 gives the full variable domain: NAGVMQNPRHLVRRRGQEARLRCSPMKGHSHVYWYRQLPEEGLKFMVYLQKENIIDESGMPKERFSAEFPKEGPSILRIQQVVRGDSAAYFCASSPAGGYNEQFFGPGTRLTVL.